The next 7 T cell receptor beta chains were all read from a single sample in a study of beta chain features in type 1 diabetes. Findings of the study overall: Type 1 diabetes patients showed a moderate but significant shortening of TCRB CDR3s in all four CD4+ subsets.

No antigens are known for them. Of the isolated RNA, all was reverse transcribed, and so the sequenced material was expressed TCRB transcripts. Using immunoSEQ multiplex PCR, the repertoire was profiled, and TCRdb retains in-frame clones only, with some absent. Here the sample spans around 650,000 clones, 9.5% to 15% being singletons. The specimen sequenced was naive CD4+ T cells from blood. The receptors were gathered from a man aged 25 to 40 with type 1 diabetes.

The chain links TRBV9 to TRBJ2-6, with D uncertain. CDR1 and CDR2 from the germline V gene are SGDLS and YYNGEE. This CDR3 region has 16 residues. V dropped 4 bases and J dropped 3 bases, with 14 bases sitting between them. In DNA, the CDR3 is TGTGCCAGCAGCCCCTCTTCTACGGGTGGGGCCAACGTCCTGACTTTC. Translation: CASSPSSTGGANVLTF. The full variable domain, rest sourced from reference TRBV9 and TRBJ2-6, is DSGVTQTPKHLITATGQRVTLRCSPRSGDLSVYWYQQSLDQGLQFLIQYYNGEERAKGNILERFSAQQFPDLHSELNLSSLELGDSALYFCASSPSSTGGANVLTFGAGSRLTVL.

The table lists this clone with a few counts. The V call is TRBV5-6, the J call TRBJ1-2; no reliable D call. The CDR3 is 13 residues long. V was cut by 4 bases and J by 3 bases, with 10 bases left in between. CDR1 is SGHDT and CDR2 is YYEEEE in the germline V gene. The CDR3 is CASSRPPHYGYTF. CDR3 DNA sequence: TGTGCCAGCAGCCGTCCACCTCACTATGGCTACACCTTC.

This clone came up a few times. V usage is TRBV18 and J usage is TRBJ2-5; 8 bases align to TRBD2. V was pared by 3 bases and J by 2 bases, with 8 bases of the junction left unmatched. CDR1 and CDR2 from the germline V gene are KGHSH and LQKENI. The CDR3 length is 16 residues. The CDR3 loop reads CASSPSGENVQETQYF. DNA of the CDR3: TGTGCCAGCTCACCTAGCGGGGAGAATGTGCAAGAGACCCAGTACTTC.

This sequence joins TRBV15 and TRBJ1-2; 7 nucleotides line up with TRBD1. V lost 3 bases to trimming and J lost 3 bases; unmatched junction nucleotides: 7. This CDR3 spans 15 amino acids. CDR1 is LNHNV, CDR2 YYDKDF, per germline (reference sequence). The CDR3 bases are TGTGCCACCAGCAGGAACCGTGGACAGGACTATGGCTACACCTTC. The encoded protein is CATSRNRGQDYGYTF. Full variable domain (missing parts from reference TRBV15 and TRBJ1-2): DAMVIQNPRYQVTQFGKPVTLSCSQTLNHNVMYWYQQKSSQAPKLLFHYYDKDFNNEADTPDNFQSRRPNTSFCFLDIRSPGLGDTAMYLCATSRNRGQDYGYTFGSGTRLTVV.

This clone was seen more than once but under ten times. The rearrangement uses TRBV29-1 and TRBJ2-4; the D gene is possibly TRBD1 (5 bases). The germline V and J ends were trimmed by 8 bases and 2 bases, with 16 bases remaining between them. This CDR3 spans 14 amino acids. Germline loops: CDR1 SQVTM, CDR2 ANQGSEA. CDR3 sequence reads: CSSKGVITKNIQYF. For the CDR3, the DNA is TGCAGCAGCAAAGGGGTGATCACCAAAAACATTCAGTACTTC. Based on the CDR3 plus reference TRBV29-1 and TRBJ2-4, the full variable domain is SAVISQKPSRDICQRGTSLTIQCQVDSQVTMMFWYRQQPGQSLTLIATANQGSEATYESGFVIDKFPISRPNLTFSTLTVSNMSPEDSSIYLCSSKGVITKNIQYFGAGTRLSVL.

This clone was seen more than once but under ten times. The chain is built from TRBV19 and TRBJ2-7; D possibly matches TRBD1 or TRBD2 (5 bases each). Per germline, CDR1 LNHDA and CDR2 SQIVND (reference sequence). The CDR3 extends over 15 amino acids. Trimming took 3 bases from V and 4 from J, leaving 16 bases between them. CDR3 residues: CASSIGGLVDYEQYF. The CDR3 coding sequence is TGTGCCAGTAGTATTGGGGGATTAGTGGATTACGAGCAGTACTTC.

The V call is TRBV7-9, the J call TRBJ2-2; TRBD2 is a possible D gene (6 bases). The V gene's germline CDR1 is SEHNR and CDR2 FQNEAQ (reference sequence). This CDR3 is 14 amino acids long. V lost 5 bases and J lost 3, with 10 bases in between. The CDR3 coding sequence is TGTGCCAGCAGCCTGGGACTCTACACCGGGGAGCTGTTTTTT. Encoded protein: CASSLGLYTGELFF.